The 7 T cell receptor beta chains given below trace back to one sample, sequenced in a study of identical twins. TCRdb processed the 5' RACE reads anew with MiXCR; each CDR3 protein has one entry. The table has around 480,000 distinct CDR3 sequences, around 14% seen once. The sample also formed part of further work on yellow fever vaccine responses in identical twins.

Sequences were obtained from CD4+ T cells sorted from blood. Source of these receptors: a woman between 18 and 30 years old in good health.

CDR3 in amino acids: CASSPGGGRDEQFF. CDR3 nucleotide sequence: TGCGCCAGCAGCCCTGGGGGGGGGAGAGATGAGCAGTTCTTC. This sequence joins TRBV5-1 and TRBJ2-1; 7 nucleotides match TRBD2. The CDR3 is 14 residues long. After removal of 4 bases from V and 8 bases from J, the junction contained 9 bases not matched to a gene. Germline V gene data show CDR1 as SGHRS and CDR2 as YFSETQ.

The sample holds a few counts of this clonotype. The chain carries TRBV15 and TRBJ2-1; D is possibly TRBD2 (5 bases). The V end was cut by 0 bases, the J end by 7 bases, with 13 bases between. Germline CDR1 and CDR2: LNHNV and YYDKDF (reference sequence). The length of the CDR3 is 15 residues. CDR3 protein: CATSRDGASSNEQFF. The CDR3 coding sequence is TGTGCCACCAGCAGAGATGGAGCTAGCTCGAATGAGCAGTTCTTC.

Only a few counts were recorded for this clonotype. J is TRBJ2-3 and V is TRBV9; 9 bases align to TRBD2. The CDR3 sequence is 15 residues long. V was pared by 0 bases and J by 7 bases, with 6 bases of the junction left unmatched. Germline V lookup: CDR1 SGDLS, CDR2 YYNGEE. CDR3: CASSVVVAGVNTQYF. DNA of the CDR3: TGTGCCAGCAGCGTAGTTGTAGCGGGGGTGAATACGCAGTATTTT.

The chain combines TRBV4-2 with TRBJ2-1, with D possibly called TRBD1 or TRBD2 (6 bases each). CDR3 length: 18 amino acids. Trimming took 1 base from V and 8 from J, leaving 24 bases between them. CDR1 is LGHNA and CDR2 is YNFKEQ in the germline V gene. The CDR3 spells CASSQADLPGARGDEQFF. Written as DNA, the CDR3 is TGTGCCAGCAGCCAAGCTGACCTCCCGGGGGCCCGAGGAGATGAGCAGTTCTTC.

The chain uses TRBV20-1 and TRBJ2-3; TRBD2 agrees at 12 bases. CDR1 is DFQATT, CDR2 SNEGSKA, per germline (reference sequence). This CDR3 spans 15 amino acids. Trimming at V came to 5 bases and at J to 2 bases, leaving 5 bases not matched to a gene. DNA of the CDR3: TGCAGTGCTCCCGGACTAGCGGGGCTCACAGATACGCAGTATTTT. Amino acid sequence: CSAPGLAGLTDTQYF.

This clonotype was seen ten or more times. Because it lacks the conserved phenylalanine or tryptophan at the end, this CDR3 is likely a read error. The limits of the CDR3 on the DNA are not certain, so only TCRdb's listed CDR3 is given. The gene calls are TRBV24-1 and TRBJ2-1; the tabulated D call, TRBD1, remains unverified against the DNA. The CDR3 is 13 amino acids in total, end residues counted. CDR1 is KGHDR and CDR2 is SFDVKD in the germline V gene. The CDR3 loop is CATSDLRRGPGVG.

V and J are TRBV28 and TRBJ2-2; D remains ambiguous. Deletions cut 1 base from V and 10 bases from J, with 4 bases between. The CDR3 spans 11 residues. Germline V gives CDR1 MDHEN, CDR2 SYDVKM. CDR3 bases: TGTGCCAGCAGTTTATTGGCGGAGCTGTTTTTT. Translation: CASSLLAELFF. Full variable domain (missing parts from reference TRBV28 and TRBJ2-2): DVKVTQSSRYLVKRTGEKVFLECVQDMDHENMFWYRQDPGLGLRLIYFSYDVKMKEKGDIPEGYSVSREKKERFSLILESASTNQTSMYLCASSLLAELFFGEGSRLTVL.